These 32 T cell receptor beta chains share one sample of origin, sequenced in a study of blood T cell repertoires in COVID-19. Measured with immunoSEQ multiplex PCR; TCRdb has only the in-frame clones, and not every one. The profile shows around 450,000 clones, 87% of them singletons. Sequenced: PBMCs or T cells enriched from blood (not recorded which). Every receptor here comes from a young woman who had recovered from COVID-19.

This rearrangement joins TRBV5-4 to TRBJ1-6; D is possibly TRBD1 (5 bases). The length of the CDR3 is 15 residues. Looked up from germline, CDR1 is SGHNT and CDR2 is YYREEE (reference sequence). V was trimmed by 4 bases and J by 5 bases, leaving 13 bases between them. In DNA, the CDR3 is TGTGCCAGCAGCGGCAGGGTGGGGAATAATTCACCCCTCCACTTT. Its translation is CASSGRVGNNSPLHF.

The chain has TRBV6-2 or TRBV6-3 and TRBJ1-1; D ambiguous. V gave up 3 bases and J gave up 7 bases, with 18 bases separating them. CDR1 MNHEY and CDR2 SVGEGT come from the germline V gene. The CDR3 extends over 15 amino acids. CDR3 amino acids: CASSYSGLPRGEAFF. The CDR3 DNA is TGTGCCAGCAGTTATTCAGGACTCCCTCGCGGTGAAGCTTTCTTT.

This chain uses TRBV5-8 with TRBJ2-3, with 11 positions matching TRBD2. Germline V CDR1 and CDR2: SGHTS, YDEGEE. The CDR3 runs 16 residues. J lost 2 bases, V lost 4 bases, and 6 bases had no gene match. The CDR3 region has the DNA TGTGCCAGCAGCCCGGGACTAGCGGACTTCACAGATACGCAGTATTTT. Residues: CASSPGLADFTDTQYF. The full variable domain, rest sourced from reference TRBV5-8 and TRBJ2-3, is EAGVTQSPTHLIKTRGQQATLRCSPISGHTSVYWYQQALGLGLQFLLWYDEGEERNRGNFPPRFSGRQFPNYSSELNVNALELEDSALYLCASSPGLADFTDTQYFGPGTRLTVL.

This clone was found once. The CDR3 is CASSQDEQTNQPQHF. The CDR3 bases are TGCGCCAGCAGCCAAGATGAACAGACCAATCAGCCCCAGCATTTT. The genes are TRBV4-1 and TRBJ1-5; D is ambiguous. The CDR3 runs to 15 residues. V lost 0 bases and J 3 bases, leaving 9 bases between the germline ends. Germline CDR1 MGHRA, CDR2 YSYEKL.

This clone has only one observation. The chain employs TRBV23-1 and TRBJ1-2; no clear D. TRBV23-1 is an ORF for which the function is uncertain. Trimming pared 7 bases from V and 4 bases from J, leaving 19 bases between. The CDR3 covers 15 residues. CDR3 loop: CASNSTVGYRYGYTF. CDR3 DNA sequence: TGCGCCAGCAACTCAACGGTGGGCTATCGCTATGGCTACACCTTC.

In this sample, this clone turned up once. The J gene is TRBJ2-7, the V gene TRBV7-9; TRBD2 might be the D (5 bases). This CDR3 region has 15 residues. Trimming took 1 base from V and 6 from J, leaving 16 bases between them. Germline loops: CDR1 SEHNR, CDR2 FQNEAQ (reference sequence). The CDR3 region is CASSLGRERIGEQYF. The CDR3 region has the DNA TGTGCCAGCAGCTTAGGAAGGGAGAGGATCGGCGAGCAGTACTTC.

This sequence joins TRBV7-8 and TRBJ1-2; unclear D gene. V lost 1 base to trimming and J lost 8 bases, with 17 bases between them. This CDR3 comprises 15 residues. The germline CDR1 and CDR2 sequences are SGHVS and FQNEAQ. CDR3 amino acids: CASSLVTTNLGGYTF. The DNA for the CDR3 is TGTGCCAGCAGCTTAGTAACGACTAACCTCGGAGGCTACACCTTC.

This clone was seen only once. The gene calls are TRBV4-1 and TRBJ2-5, with 8 nucleotides matching TRBD2. The CDR3 extends over 18 amino acids. Germline CDR1 MGHRA, CDR2 YSYEKL. V lost 0 bases, J lost 6 bases, and 15 bases stayed unmatched. The DNA of the CDR3 is TGCGCCAGCAGCCAAGACCTCCGGAGGAGCGGGGGTACGAAGACCCAGTACTTC. It specifies CASSQDLRRSGGTKTQYF.

The rearrangement joins TRBV5-6 to TRBJ2-3; 11 bases line up with TRBD1. Germline V lookup: CDR1 SGHDT, CDR2 YYEEEE. With 4 bases clipped from V and 3 bases from J, the junction kept 10 bases outside the gene matches. The CDR3 length is 17 residues. The CDR3 protein is CASSVGAGQGETDTQYF. CDR3 nucleotides: TGTGCCAGCAGCGTTGGGGCGGGACAGGGGGAAACAGATACGCAGTATTTT.

The chain has TRBV6-5 and TRBJ2-5; perhaps TRBD2 as D (6 bases). Trimming left V 8 bases short and J 2 bases short, with 12 bases between. The germline gives CDR1 MNHEY, CDR2 SVGAGI. The CDR3 sequence is 13 residues long. Here the CDR3 reads CASRQGLQETQYF. CDR3 bases: TGTGCCAGCCGGCAGGGACTTCAAGAGACCCAGTACTTC.

The V and J genes are TRBV4-1 and TRBJ2-1; 7 positions agree with TRBD1. The germline V gene has CDR1 MGHRA and CDR2 YSYEKL. CDR3 length: 15 residues. With 0 bases clipped from V and 8 bases from J, the junction kept 7 bases outside the gene matches. Here the CDR3 DNA reads TGCGCCAGCAGCCAAGAGATACAGGGGATCGATGAGCAGTTCTTC. Its protein product is CASSQEIQGIDEQFF.

J is TRBJ2-2 and V is TRBV9; 13 bases agree with TRBD2. This CDR3 has 16 residues. V trimming: 3 bases; J trimming: 5 bases; junction bases outside the gene matches: 4. Germline lookup yields CDR1 SGDLS and CDR2 YYNGEE. CDR3 DNA sequence: TGTGCCAGCAGCGCCCGACTAGCGGGGGGAACCGGGGAGCTGTTTTTT. Translation gives CASSARLAGGTGELFF.

The chain employs TRBV5-1 and TRBJ2-2; 10 bases fit TRBD1. The germline CDR1 and CDR2 sequences are SGHRS and YFSETQ. Trimming took 3 bases from V and 3 from J; bases not matched to a gene: 5. This CDR3 has 16 amino acids. DNA of the CDR3: TGCGCCAGCAGCTCCGACAGGGGGCTCGACACCGGGGAGCTGTTTTTT. It specifies CASSSDRGLDTGELFF.

J is TRBJ1-4 and V is TRBV4-1; 9 bases line up with TRBD1. The V gene end was trimmed by 0 bases and the J gene end by 11 bases; junction bases not matched to a gene: 7. The germline V gene encodes CDR1 MGHRA and CDR2 YSYEKL. The CDR3 runs 15 residues. CDR3 residues: CASSQDSRDRDKLFF. CDR3 DNA: TGCGCCAGCAGCCAAGATTCCCGGGACAGGGATAAACTGTTTTTT.

This clone is a singleton in its sample. This rearrangement joins TRBV27 to TRBJ1-2; 7 nucleotides agree with TRBD1. With 3 bases clipped from V and 5 bases from J, the junction kept 3 bases outside the gene matches. Germline lookup yields CDR1 MNHEY and CDR2 SMNVEV (reference sequence). The CDR3 runs 13 residues. The CDR3 sequence is CASSFPRGYGYTF. CDR3 DNA: TGTGCCAGCAGTTTTCCCAGGGGGTATGGCTACACCTTC.

The sample holds a few counts of this clone. The genes are TRBV19 and TRBJ1-6; TRBD1 matches 7 bases. V dropped 5 bases and J dropped 9; count of bases not matched to a gene: 16. Germline CDR1 and CDR2: LNHDA and SQIVND (reference sequence). The CDR3 runs 17 residues. The CDR3 here is CASSPSLGTVRRSPLHF. The CDR3 DNA sequence: TGTGCCAGTAGTCCCTCCCTCGGGACAGTACGTCGTTCACCCCTCCACTTT.

The J gene is TRBJ1-1, the V gene TRBV7-2; the D is unclear. Looked up from germline, CDR1 is SGHTA and CDR2 is FQGNSA. Trimming stripped 5 bases from V and 0 bases from J, with 19 bases between. CDR3 length: 17 residues. CDR3 loop: CASSLRRGIGLNTEAFF. CDR3 bases: TGTGCCAGCAGCCTTAGGCGAGGGATCGGATTGAACACTGAAGCTTTCTTT.

The V gene is TRBV30, the J gene TRBJ2-3, with 9 bases lining up with TRBD2. The CDR3 length is 13 residues. V trimming: 3 bases; J trimming: 4 bases; junction bases outside the gene matches: 2. Germline CDR1 and CDR2: GTSNPN and SVGIG (reference sequence). The CDR3 here is CAWRGGGADTQYF. In nucleotides, the CDR3 is TGTGCCTGGAGAGGCGGGGGGGCAGATACGCAGTATTTT.

The V call is TRBV2, the J call TRBJ2-5; D is ambiguous. The V end lost 8 bases, the J end lost 5 bases, and 15 bases lay between the germline ends. The CDR3 contains 13 residues. Germline V lookup: CDR1 SNHLY, CDR2 FYNNEI. The CDR3 bases are TGTGCCAGCGCGCCAAACTCTCGGGAGACCCAGTACTTC. As protein: CASAPNSRETQYF.

The chain recombines TRBV2 with TRBJ1-3, with TRBD1 identical over 8 bases. The CDR3 is made up of 16 amino acids. Germline values: CDR1 SNHLY, CDR2 FYNNEI. V lost 6 bases, J lost 0 bases, and 7 bases stayed unmatched. The CDR3 nucleotides read TGTGCCAGCAGGGCCGGGACAGGCCTCTCTGGAAACACCATATATTTT. Its translation: CASRAGTGLSGNTIYF. Full variable domain (outside the CDR3, taken from reference TRBV2 and TRBJ1-3): EPEVTQTPSHQVTQMGQEVILRCVPISNHLYFYWYRQILGQKVEFLVSFYNNEISEKSEIFDDQFSVERPDGSNFTLKIRSTKLEDSAMYFCASRAGTGLSGNTIYFGEGSWLTVV.

The chain combines TRBV19 with TRBJ2-1; TRBD2 matches at 7 bases. The V segment lost 6 bases and the J segment 9 bases; nucleotides outside the gene matches: 14. The CDR3 is made up of 15 amino acids. Germline V CDR1 and CDR2: LNHDA, SQIVND (reference sequence). The DNA of the CDR3 is TGTGCCAGTAGCACCTTGGCGGGGGTGGGGAGTGAGCAGTTCTTC. It translates to CASSTLAGVGSEQFF.

This chain connects TRBV5-1 to TRBJ2-2; TRBD2 aligns across 10 bases. Germline V gene lookup returns CDR1 SGHRS and CDR2 YFSETQ. The CDR3 runs to 17 residues. The trim removed 3 bases at V and 0 bases at J, leaving 5 bases unmatched. DNA for the CDR3: TGCGCCAGCAGCTCTAGCCTAGCGGGGGCGAACACCGGGGAGCTGTTTTTT. Its translation is CASSSSLAGANTGELFF.

The chain carries TRBV3-1 (or the pseudogene TRBV3-2) and TRBJ1-2; D possibly corresponds to TRBD1 (6 bases). CDR1 is LGHDT, CDR2 YNNKEL, per germline (reference sequence). Trimming stripped 0 bases from V and 2 bases from J, with 10 bases between. This CDR3 is 15 amino acids long. CDR3 DNA: TGTGCCAGCAGCCAAGAAATCCAGGGGAACTATGGCTACACCTTC. This encodes CASSQEIQGNYGYTF.

The J gene is TRBJ1-1, the V gene TRBV5-5, with 7 positions matching TRBD1. Germline CDR1 reads SGHKS; CDR2 reads YYEKEE (reference sequence). The trim removed 0 bases at V and 7 bases at J, leaving 6 bases unmatched. The CDR3 has 14 amino acids. CDR3 sequence: CASSLEWTGYEAFF. The CDR3 region has the DNA TGTGCCAGCAGCTTGGAGTGGACAGGCTATGAAGCTTTCTTT.

Only one count was recorded for this clone. CDR3 coding DNA: TGTGCCAGCAGTCCAGGTGACAGGGGGAACACTGAAGCTTTCTTT. This sequence encodes CASSPGDRGNTEAFF. V is TRBV28 and J is TRBJ1-1; 8 bases match TRBD1. Trimming cost V 5 bases and J 1 base; bases outside gene matches: 6. The CDR3 covers 15 residues. Looked up from germline, CDR1 is MDHEN and CDR2 is SYDVKM.

The chain employs TRBV6-1 and TRBJ2-2; no definite D call. CDR3 size: 16 residues. Germline V gives CDR1 MNHNS, CDR2 SASEGT. The V end lost 4 bases, the J end lost 1 base, and 13 bases lay between the germline ends. CDR3 residues: CASSVLGRLNTGELFF. DNA for the CDR3: TGTGCCAGCAGTGTCCTCGGCAGGTTGAACACCGGGGAGCTGTTTTTT.

J is TRBJ1-5 and V is TRBV7-9, with TRBD1 as a possible D gene (6 bases). From germline, CDR1 is SEHNR and CDR2 FQNEAQ (reference sequence). The V and J ends lost 1 base and 3 bases respectively, with 19 bases between them. The CDR3 sequence is 18 residues long. The CDR3 DNA sequence: TGTGCCAGCAGCTTAGTAGGCAGGGGCGCTCAGTACAATCAGCCCCAGCATTTT. This translates into CASSLVGRGAQYNQPQHF.

The chain links TRBV7-2 to TRBJ2-4; 8 bases are a match to TRBD1. V shed 5 bases, J shed 4 bases, and the junction held 10 bases outside the gene matches. Germline lookup yields CDR1 SGHTA and CDR2 FQGNSA. The CDR3 spans 16 residues. The CDR3 is CASSPISGQGKNIQYF. For the CDR3, the DNA is TGTGCCAGCAGCCCTATTTCCGGACAGGGAAAAAACATTCAGTACTTC.

The sample holds one count of this clone. V and J are TRBV20-1 and TRBJ2-1; 9 nucleotides line up with TRBD2. Trimming took 3 bases from V and 12 from J; bases not matched to a gene: 18. The CDR3 consists of 16 residues. CDR1 and CDR2 (germline): DFQATT, SNEGSKA (reference sequence). DNA of the CDR3: TGCAGTGCTAGTAACGTTGAGGTAGCGGGAGCGGTTAGGCAGTTCTTC. Protein product: CSASNVEVAGAVRQFF.

CDR3: CASSQIQGVVKQFF. The CDR3 coding sequence is TGCGCCAGCAGCCAAATACAGGGGGTGGTGAAGCAGTTCTTC. The chain links TRBV4-1 to TRBJ2-1; 8 nucleotides align to TRBD1. The CDR3 has 14 amino acids. Germline CDR1 reads MGHRA; CDR2 reads YSYEKL. The V gene end was trimmed by 2 bases and the J gene end by 11 bases; junction bases not matched to a gene: 8.

The V and J genes are TRBV6-5 and TRBJ2-7, with 13 nucleotides matching TRBD2. V trimming: 5 bases; J trimming: 6 bases; junction bases outside the gene matches: 4. Germline CDR1 is MNHEY and CDR2 is SVGAGI. This CDR3 region has 14 residues. CDR3 amino acids: CASSLLAGGSEQYF. CDR3 bases: TGTGCCAGCAGTCTACTAGCGGGGGGGAGCGAGCAGTACTTC.

This chain joins TRBV2 and TRBJ2-5, with D possibly being TRBD1 (6 bases). The ends were cut back, 7 bases at V and 2 bases at J, with 14 bases in the middle. From germline, CDR1 is SNHLY and CDR2 FYNNEI. The CDR3 is 14 amino acids. CDR3 region: CASNPDRNQETQYF. In DNA form, the CDR3 reads TGTGCCAGCAACCCGGACAGAAATCAAGAGACCCAGTACTTC.